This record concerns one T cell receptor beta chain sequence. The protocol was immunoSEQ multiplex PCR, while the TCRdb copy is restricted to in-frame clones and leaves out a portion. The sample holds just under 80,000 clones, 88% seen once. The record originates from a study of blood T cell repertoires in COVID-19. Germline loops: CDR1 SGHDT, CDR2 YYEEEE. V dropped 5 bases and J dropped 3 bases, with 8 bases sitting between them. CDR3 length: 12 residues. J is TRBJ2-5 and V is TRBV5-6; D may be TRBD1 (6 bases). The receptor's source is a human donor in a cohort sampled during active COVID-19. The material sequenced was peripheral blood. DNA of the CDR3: TGTGCCAGCAGTTACAGGGAAGAGACCCAGTACTTC. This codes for CASSYREETQYF.